The 18 T cell receptor beta chains below come from one sample, sequenced in a study of T-cell reconstitution after alpha-beta-depleted transplantation in children (TCRdb year 2016). Sample treatment or condition, as interpreted from the label and publication: allogeneic hematopoietic cell transplantation with graft depleted of TCRalphabeta T cells and CD19 B cells. Libraries were built with PCR. The run used an Illumina HiSeq 2500. TCR library preparation used molecular barcoding, with unique molecular identifiers applied to normalize quantification of the TCRbeta repertoire. TCRdb applied fastp at Q25 and MiXCR to the public reads, then kept only in-frame beta chains. CDR3 protein sequences are deduplicated, and each keeps its most common genes and DNA. The sample table shows about 870,000 distinct CDR3 sequences, and roughly 15% are seen once. The ten most abundant clones make up around 4.5% of the sample.

The sample here was PBMCs, mostly from graft donor cells, taken 360 days after TCRalphabeta/CD19-depleted stem cell transplant. These receptors originate from a male patient between 5 and 17 years old who had a stem cell transplant for acute lymphoblastic leukemia, so the T cells may come from the graft donor.

The J gene is TRBJ2-4, the V gene TRBV3-1; 10 nucleotides align to TRBD2. With 4 bases clipped from V and 7 bases from J, the junction kept 4 bases outside the gene matches. The germline V gene has CDR1 LGHDT and CDR2 YNNKEL (reference sequence). The CDR3 has 14 amino acids. CDR3 DNA sequence: TGTGCCAGCAGCCTTCTAGCGGGAGTTAACATTCAGTACTTC. Encoded protein: CASSLLAGVNIQYF.

This clonotype was detected only a few times. The chain links TRBV15 to TRBJ1-1, with 7 bases lining up with TRBD1. The trim removed 0 bases at V and 3 bases at J, leaving 4 bases unmatched. Germline CDR1 reads LNHNV; CDR2 reads YYDKDF (reference sequence). The CDR3 is 15 amino acids. CDR3 protein: CATSRDLGGDTEAFF. The CDR3 bases are TGTGCCACCAGCAGAGATCTAGGGGGCGACACTGAAGCTTTCTTT.

There are a few counts of this clonotype. J is TRBJ2-1 and V is TRBV7-9; D perhaps matches TRBD2 (5 bases). There are 13 residues in the CDR3. The V gene's germline CDR1 is SEHNR and CDR2 FQNEAQ (reference sequence). V was shortened by 3 bases and J by 10 bases, with 13 bases between the two germline ends. This CDR3 reads CASSFGRLFEQFF. The CDR3 DNA sequence: TGTGCCAGCAGCTTTGGTAGACTATTCGAGCAGTTCTTC.

The J gene is TRBJ2-1, the V gene TRBV25-1; 7 nucleotides line up with TRBD2. The V gene's germline CDR1 is MGHDK and CDR2 SYGVNS. This CDR3 comprises 12 residues. V dropped 4 bases and J dropped 14; count of bases not matched to a gene: 8. The CDR3 bases are TGTGCCAGCAGTGGACTAGCCGATTTAGAGTTCTTC. Its translation: CASSGLADLEFF.

J is TRBJ2-6 and V is TRBV29-1; TRBD1 aligns across 8 bases. The junction had 3 bases not matched to a gene; V was cut back by 5 bases and J by 0 bases. The CDR3 is 15 amino acids. CDR1 is SQVTM, CDR2 ANQGSEA, per germline. Written as DNA, the CDR3 is TGCAGCGTTCACACAGGGGGCTCTGGGGCCAACGTCCTGACTTTC. It encodes CSVHTGGSGANVLTF. The variable domain in full, completed from reference TRBV29-1 and TRBJ2-6, reads SAVISQKPSRDICQRGTSLTIQCQVDSQVTMMFWYRQQPGQSLTLIATANQGSEATYESGFVIDKFPISRPNLTFSTLTVSNMSPEDSSIYLCSVHTGGSGANVLTFGAGSRLTVL.

This clonotype was recorded at least ten times. The CDR3 region has the DNA TGCAGTGCTAGAAGGGAGTACTACAATGAGCAGTTCTTC. Residues: CSARREYYNEQFF. This chain joins TRBV20-1 and TRBJ2-1; D may be TRBD2 (5 bases). Per the germline V gene, CDR1 is DFQATT and CDR2 is SNEGSKA (reference sequence). The CDR3 length is 13 residues. Trimming removed 2 bases from V and 3 bases from J, with 8 bases in between.

In its sample, this clonotype was seen a few times. The chain uses TRBV3-1 and TRBJ2-1; no clear D. The germline gives CDR1 LGHDT, CDR2 YNNKEL (reference sequence). The CDR3 contains 15 residues. V lost 4 bases to trimming and J lost 8 bases, with 18 bases between them. CDR3 bases: TGTGCCAGCAGCCGGAGCCCGATTCTGGGGTATGAGCAGTTCTTC. It encodes CASSRSPILGYEQFF.

Of note for this clonotype: One base away lies a much larger clone, so this may be a sequencing read error. CDR3 loop: CASSWTSGRGNEQFF. DNA for the CDR3: TGTGCCAGCAGTTGGACTAGCGGGAGGGGCAATGAGCAGTTCTTC. The gene calls are TRBV6-5 and TRBJ2-1, with TRBD2 matching 15 bases. Germline V gene sequence: CDR1 MNHEY, CDR2 SVGAGI. The CDR3 contains 15 residues. V lost 4 bases and J lost 6; bases outside the gene matches: 1.

This clonotype showed up just once. This chain connects TRBV6-1 to TRBJ1-3; TRBD1 matches at 9 bases. This CDR3 is 15 amino acids long. CDR1 MNHNS and CDR2 SASEGT come from the germline V gene. V was clipped by 7 bases and J by 1 base; unmatched bases: 5. The CDR3 region has the DNA TGTGCCAGCACCTCAGACAGGGGGTCTGGAAACACCATATATTTT. It yields the protein CASTSDRGSGNTIYF.

V gene TRBV12-3 or TRBV12-4 combines with J gene TRBJ2-3; 7 bases match TRBD2. The V and J ends lost 4 bases and 0 bases, in that order; junction bases with no gene match: 4. CDR3 length: 15 residues. This CDR3 is CASSWASGSTDTQYF. In nucleotides, the CDR3 is TGTGCCAGCAGTTGGGCTAGCGGTAGCACAGATACGCAGTATTTT.

This clonotype was seen more than once but under ten times. The chain is built from TRBV5-1 and TRBJ2-7; D may be TRBD2 (6 bases). Germline V gives CDR1 SGHRS, CDR2 YFSETQ. V was pared by 4 bases and J by 2 bases, with 16 bases between. The CDR3 is made up of 15 amino acids. CDR3 in DNA: TGCGCCAGCAGCCCCATTGCGGGGAGGACCTACGAGCAGTACTTC. It is translated as CASSPIAGRTYEQYF.

The V gene is TRBV5-1, the J gene TRBJ2-5; 9 nucleotides agree with TRBD1. With 4 bases clipped from V and 4 bases from J, the junction kept 14 bases outside the gene matches. CDR1 SGHRS and CDR2 YFSETQ come from the germline V gene. This CDR3 has 17 residues. The CDR3 loop reads CASSGGQGRLAGETQYF. CDR3 bases: TGCGCCAGCAGCGGAGGACAGGGGAGACTAGCCGGAGAGACCCAGTACTTC.

The rearrangement links TRBV9 to TRBJ2-3, with D perhaps TRBD2 (5 bases). Trimming pared 1 base from V and 4 bases from J, leaving 19 bases between. The CDR3 covers 17 residues. Germline assignment: CDR1 SGDLS and CDR2 YYNGEE. Here the CDR3 DNA reads TGTGCCAGCAGCGTAAGGGAACGGACTTCCAGCTCAGATACGCAGTATTTT. Translated, it gives CASSVRERTSSSDTQYF.

In this sample, this clonotype turned up a few times. The chain carries TRBV5-1 and TRBJ2-2; D possibly corresponds to TRBD2 (6 bases). Trimming removed 4 bases from V and 7 bases from J, with 17 bases in between. The CDR3 totals 15 residues. CDR1 SGHRS and CDR2 YFSETQ come from the germline V gene. The CDR3 DNA reads as TGCGCCAGCAGCCTCGGAGGGCCGATGATCGGGGAGCTGTTTTTT. This sequence encodes CASSLGGPMIGELFF.

V is TRBV14 and J is TRBJ2-7; 7 bases agree with TRBD1. Germline V gives CDR1 SGHDN, CDR2 FVKESK. J was trimmed by 2 bases and V by 1 base; bases with no gene match: 8. This CDR3 is 16 amino acids long. The CDR3 protein is CASSQARGRTAYEQYF. The CDR3 bases are TGTGCCAGCAGCCAAGCCAGGGGGAGAACGGCCTACGAGCAGTACTTC.

This clonotype was counted between two and nine times. V usage is TRBV10-3 and J usage is TRBJ2-7; 8 positions agree with TRBD2. Germline trimming cut 6 bases from V and 0 bases from J; bases unmatched to any gene: 7. CDR3 length equals 15 residues. Germline V gives CDR1 ENHRY, CDR2 SYGVKD. CDR3 amino acids: CAIRASGPHSYEQYF. The CDR3 nucleotides read TGTGCCATCAGGGCTAGCGGGCCCCACTCCTACGAGCAGTACTTC.

This sequence joins TRBV7-2 and TRBJ1-2, with TRBD1 as a possible D gene (5 bases). V was clipped by 1 base and J by 8 bases, with 14 bases between them. This CDR3 is 14 amino acids long. Germline V gene data show CDR1 as SGHTA and CDR2 as FQGNSA. DNA for the CDR3: TGTGCCAGCAGCTTAGGAGGTCAGGGAGGCGGCTACACCTTC. Amino acid sequence: CASSLGGQGGGYTF.

This clonotype was counted only a few times. V and J are TRBV7-9 and TRBJ1-5, with 9 bases aligning to TRBD1. Germline CDR1 is SEHNR and CDR2 is FQNEAQ (reference sequence). The CDR3 contains 17 residues. After removal of 3 bases from V and 0 bases from J, the junction contained 6 bases not matched to a gene. In DNA, the CDR3 is TGTGCCAGCAGCTTGGGACAGGGCCATTATAGCAATCAGCCCCAGCATTTT. It encodes CASSLGQGHYSNQPQHF.